The 2 T cell receptor beta chains in this list originate from one sample, sequenced in a study of shared clonotypes between healthy human individuals (dated by TCRdb to 2018 to 2020). The library was built by means of the immunoSEQ multiplex PCR assay. TCRdb limited this immuneACCESS table to in-frame rearrangements with V and J called. A share of clones is missing; checked studies link under half to unresolved V genes, and the rest is unexplained. This sample comprises 600,000 or so clones, about 95% of them detected only once. The top ten clonotypes cover over 0.1% of the sample. CD8 naive samples were obtained by positive selection for CCR7 among CD45RO-negative cells, yielding a CD45RA+CCR7+ population from which TemRA cells were excluded. The sequenced sample was naive CD8+ T cells sorted from blood. Read against the paper, the sample's cell subset or site label means: CD45RA+CCR7+. These receptors were obtained from a woman between 25 and 40 years old in good health.

The J gene is TRBJ2-1, the V gene TRBV5-1, with 10 bases that match TRBD2. This CDR3 comprises 20 residues. Per the germline V gene, CDR1 is SGHRS and CDR2 is YFSETQ. V lost 0 bases and J lost 1; bases outside the gene matches: 13. CDR3 protein: CASSLESTSGMGFSYNEQFF. The CDR3 region has the DNA TGCGCCAGCAGCTTGGAAAGTACTAGCGGGATGGGTTTTTCCTACAATGAGCAGTTCTTC.

The chain is built from TRBV11-2 and TRBJ2-7, with 7 bases matching TRBD2. The V gene end was trimmed by 5 bases and the J gene end by 1 base; junction bases not matched to a gene: 5. This CDR3 spans 14 amino acids. Germline V gene data show CDR1 as SGHAT and CDR2 as FQNNGV. The CDR3 spells CASSQTSKSYEQYF. CDR3 sequence (DNA): TGTGCCAGCAGCCAGACTAGCAAGTCCTACGAGCAGTACTTC. Complete variable domain (other parts from reference TRBV11-2 and TRBJ2-7): EAGVAQSPRYKIIEKRQSVAFWCNPISGHATLYWYQQILGQGPKLLIQFQNNGVVDDSQLPKDRFSAERLKGVDSTLKIQPAKLEDSAVYLCASSQTSKSYEQYFGPGTRLTVT.